This TCR beta chain is from a study of OX40 agonist ivuxolimab in advanced cancers. This CDR3 has 13 amino acids. V dropped 5 bases and J dropped 2; count of bases not matched to a gene: 2. Germline V gene data show CDR1 as KGHSH and CDR2 as LQKENI. Method: immunoSEQ multiplex PCR; TCRdb's copy keeps in-frame clones and lacks some. Of roughly 42,000 clones in the sample, more than 75% were seen once. The sequence derives from an adult with an advanced solid tumor such as melanoma, head and neck, liver or kidney cancer. The rearrangement links TRBV18 to TRBJ2-7; TRBD1 matches 8 bases. Sequenced material: CD4+ or CD8+ T cells sorted from blood, taken in a trial of the OX40 agonist ivuxolimab. The CDR3 bases are TGTGCCAGCTCATGGACAGGGCCCTACGAGCAGTACTTC. Amino acids: CASSWTGPYEQYF.